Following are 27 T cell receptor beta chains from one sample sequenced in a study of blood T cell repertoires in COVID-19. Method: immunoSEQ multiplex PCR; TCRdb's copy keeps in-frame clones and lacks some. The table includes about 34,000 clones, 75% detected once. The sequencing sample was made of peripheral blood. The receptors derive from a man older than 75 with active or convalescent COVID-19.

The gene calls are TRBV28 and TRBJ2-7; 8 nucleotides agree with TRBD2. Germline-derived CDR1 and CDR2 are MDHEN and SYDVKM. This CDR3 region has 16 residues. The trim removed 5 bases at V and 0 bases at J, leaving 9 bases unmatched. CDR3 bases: TGTGCCAGCAGTCCGTCCGGGACTAGGAGCTCCTACGAGCAGTACTTC. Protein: CASSPSGTRSSYEQYF. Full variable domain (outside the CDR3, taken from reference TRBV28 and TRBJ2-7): DVKVTQSSRYLVKRTGEKVFLECVQDMDHENMFWYRQDPGLGLRLIYFSYDVKMKEKGDIPEGYSVSREKKERFSLILESASTNQTSMYLCASSPSGTRSSYEQYFGPGTRLTVT.

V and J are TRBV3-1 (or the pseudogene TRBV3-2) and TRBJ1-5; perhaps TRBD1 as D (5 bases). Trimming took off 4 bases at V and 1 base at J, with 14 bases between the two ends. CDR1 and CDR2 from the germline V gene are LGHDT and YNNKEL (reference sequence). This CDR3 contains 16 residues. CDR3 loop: CASSLSGTGSNQPQHF. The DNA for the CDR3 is TGTGCCAGCAGCCTCTCAGGGACTGGGAGCAATCAGCCCCAGCATTTT.

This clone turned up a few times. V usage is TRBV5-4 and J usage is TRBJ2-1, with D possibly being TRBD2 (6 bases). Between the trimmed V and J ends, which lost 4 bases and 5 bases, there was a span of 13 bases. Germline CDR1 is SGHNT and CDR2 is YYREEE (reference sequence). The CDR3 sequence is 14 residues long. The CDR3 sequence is CASSQQWGDNEQFF. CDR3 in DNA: TGTGCCAGCAGCCAACAATGGGGGGACAATGAGCAGTTCTTC.

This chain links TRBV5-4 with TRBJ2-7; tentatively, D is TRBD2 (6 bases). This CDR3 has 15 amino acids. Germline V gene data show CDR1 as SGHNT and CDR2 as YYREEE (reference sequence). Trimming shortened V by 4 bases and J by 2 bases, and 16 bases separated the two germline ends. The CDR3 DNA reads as TGTGCCAGCAGCCCGGACTACGGCCGAGCCTACGAGCAGTACTTC. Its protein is CASSPDYGRAYEQYF.

This CDR3 reads CASSYSQYRANTEAFF. CDR3 nucleotide sequence: TGTGCCAGCAGTTACTCGCAGTACAGAGCGAACACTGAAGCTTTCTTT. The genes are TRBV6-5 and TRBJ1-1, with D hard to call. The CDR3 covers 16 residues. Deletions cut 0 bases from V and 1 base from J, with 12 bases between. Germline CDR1 MNHEY, CDR2 SVGAGI.

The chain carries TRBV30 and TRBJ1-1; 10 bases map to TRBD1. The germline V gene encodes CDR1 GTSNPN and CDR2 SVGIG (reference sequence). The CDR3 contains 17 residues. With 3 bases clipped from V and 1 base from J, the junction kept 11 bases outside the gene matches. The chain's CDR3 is CAWRENWDRGWNTEAFF. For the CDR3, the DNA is TGTGCCTGGAGGGAAAACTGGGACAGGGGTTGGAACACTGAAGCTTTCTTT. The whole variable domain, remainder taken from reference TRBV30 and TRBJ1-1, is SQTIHQWPATLVQPVGSPLSLECTVEGTSNPNLYWYRQAAGRGLQLLFYSVGIGQISSEVPQNLSASRPQDRQFILSSKKLLLSDSGFYLCAWRENWDRGWNTEAFFGQGTRLTVV.

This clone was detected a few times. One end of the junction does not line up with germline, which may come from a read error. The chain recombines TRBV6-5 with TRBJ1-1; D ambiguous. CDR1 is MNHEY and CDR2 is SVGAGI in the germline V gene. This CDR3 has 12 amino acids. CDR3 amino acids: CASSDSRGEAFF. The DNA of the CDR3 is TGTGCCAGCAGTGACTCCCGAGGAGAAGCTTTCTTT.

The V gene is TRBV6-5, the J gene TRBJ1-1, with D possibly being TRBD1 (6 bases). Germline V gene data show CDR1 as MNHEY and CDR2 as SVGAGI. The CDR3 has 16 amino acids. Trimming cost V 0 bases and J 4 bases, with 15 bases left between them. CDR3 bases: TGTGCCAGCAGTTACTCCCGGGGGGCGCGGCTCACTGAAGCTTTCTTT. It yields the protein CASSYSRGARLTEAFF.

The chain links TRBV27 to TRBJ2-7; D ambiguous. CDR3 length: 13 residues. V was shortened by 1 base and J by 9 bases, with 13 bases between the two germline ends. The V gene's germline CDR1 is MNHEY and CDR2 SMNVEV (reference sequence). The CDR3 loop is CASSLFLGSGQYF. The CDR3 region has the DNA TGTGCCAGCAGTTTATTCCTTGGATCAGGGCAGTACTTC.

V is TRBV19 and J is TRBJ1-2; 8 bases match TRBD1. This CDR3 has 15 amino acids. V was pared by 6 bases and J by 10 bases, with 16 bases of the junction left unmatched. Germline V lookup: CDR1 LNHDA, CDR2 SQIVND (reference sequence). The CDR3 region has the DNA TGTGCCAGTAGCAGATCCGGACAGGGCCTCGGAGACTACACCTTC. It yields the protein CASSRSGQGLGDYTF.

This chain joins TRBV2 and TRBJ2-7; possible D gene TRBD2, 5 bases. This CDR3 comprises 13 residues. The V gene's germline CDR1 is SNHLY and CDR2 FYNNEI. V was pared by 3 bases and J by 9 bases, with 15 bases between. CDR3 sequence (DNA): TGTGCCAGCAGTGACCTTAGCGCCTTCAGGCAGTACTTC. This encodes CASSDLSAFRQYF.

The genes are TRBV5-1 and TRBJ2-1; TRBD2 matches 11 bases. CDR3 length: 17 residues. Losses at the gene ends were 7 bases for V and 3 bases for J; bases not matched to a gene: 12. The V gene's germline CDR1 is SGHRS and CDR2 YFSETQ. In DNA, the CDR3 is TGCGCCAGCTTCTCATTTACCGGGACTAGCGGCTACAATGAGCAGTTCTTC. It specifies CASFSFTGTSGYNEQFF.

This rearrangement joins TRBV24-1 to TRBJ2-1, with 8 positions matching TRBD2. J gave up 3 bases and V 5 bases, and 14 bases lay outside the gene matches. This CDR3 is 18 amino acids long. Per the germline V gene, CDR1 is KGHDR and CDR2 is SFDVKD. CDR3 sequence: CATSVDPYREGLYNEQFF. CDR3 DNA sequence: TGTGCCACCAGTGTGGACCCTTATCGGGAGGGCCTCTACAATGAGCAGTTCTTC.

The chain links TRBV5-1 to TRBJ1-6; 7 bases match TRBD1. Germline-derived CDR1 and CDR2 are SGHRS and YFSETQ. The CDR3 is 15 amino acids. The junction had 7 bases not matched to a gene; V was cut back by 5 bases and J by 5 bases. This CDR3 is CASSQRDRDNSPLHF. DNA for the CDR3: TGCGCCAGCAGTCAAAGAGACAGGGATAATTCACCCCTCCACTTT.

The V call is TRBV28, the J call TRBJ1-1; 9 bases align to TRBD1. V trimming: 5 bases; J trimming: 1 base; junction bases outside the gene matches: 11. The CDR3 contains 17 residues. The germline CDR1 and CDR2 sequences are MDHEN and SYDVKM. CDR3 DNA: TGTGCCAGCAGTACCGGGACAGGGATTGCGCGGAACACTGAAGCTTTCTTT. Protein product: CASSTGTGIARNTEAFF. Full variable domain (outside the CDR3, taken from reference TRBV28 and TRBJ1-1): DVKVTQSSRYLVKRTGEKVFLECVQDMDHENMFWYRQDPGLGLRLIYFSYDVKMKEKGDIPEGYSVSREKKERFSLILESASTNQTSMYLCASSTGTGIARNTEAFFGQGTRLTVV.

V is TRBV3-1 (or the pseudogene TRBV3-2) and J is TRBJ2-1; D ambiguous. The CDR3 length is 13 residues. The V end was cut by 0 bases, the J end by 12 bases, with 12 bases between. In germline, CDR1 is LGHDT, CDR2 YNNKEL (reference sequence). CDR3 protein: CASSQDMRLGQFF. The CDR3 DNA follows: TGTGCCAGCAGCCAAGATATGAGACTGGGGCAGTTCTTC.

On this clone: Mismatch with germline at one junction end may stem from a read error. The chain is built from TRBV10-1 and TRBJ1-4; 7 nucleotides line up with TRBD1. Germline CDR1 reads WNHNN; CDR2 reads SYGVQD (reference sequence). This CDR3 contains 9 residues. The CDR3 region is CASTGTELF. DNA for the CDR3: TGCGCCAGCACCGGGACAGAACTTTTT.

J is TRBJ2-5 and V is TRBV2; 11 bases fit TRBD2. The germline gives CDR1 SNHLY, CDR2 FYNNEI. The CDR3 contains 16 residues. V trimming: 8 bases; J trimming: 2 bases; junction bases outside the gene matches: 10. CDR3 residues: CASHYSGRGWQETQYF. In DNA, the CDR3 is TGTGCCAGCCACTATAGCGGGAGGGGATGGCAAGAGACCCAGTACTTC.

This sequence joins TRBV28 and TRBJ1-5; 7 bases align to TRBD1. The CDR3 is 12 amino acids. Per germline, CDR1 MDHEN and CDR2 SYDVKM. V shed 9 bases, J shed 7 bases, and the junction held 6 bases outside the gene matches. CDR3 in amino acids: CASEQGPQPQHF. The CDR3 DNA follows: TGTGCCAGTGAACAGGGGCCGCAGCCCCAGCATTTT. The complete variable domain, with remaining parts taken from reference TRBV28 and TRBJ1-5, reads DVKVTQSSRYLVKRTGEKVFLECVQDMDHENMFWYRQDPGLGLRLIYFSYDVKMKEKGDIPEGYSVSREKKERFSLILESASTNQTSMYLCASEQGPQPQHFGDGTRLSIL.

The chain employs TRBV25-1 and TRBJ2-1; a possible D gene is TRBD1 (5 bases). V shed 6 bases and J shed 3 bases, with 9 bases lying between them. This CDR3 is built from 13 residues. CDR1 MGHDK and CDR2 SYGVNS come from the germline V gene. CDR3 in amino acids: CASRDTFYNEQFF. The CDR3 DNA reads TGTGCCAGCAGGGACACCTTCTACAATGAGCAGTTCTTC.

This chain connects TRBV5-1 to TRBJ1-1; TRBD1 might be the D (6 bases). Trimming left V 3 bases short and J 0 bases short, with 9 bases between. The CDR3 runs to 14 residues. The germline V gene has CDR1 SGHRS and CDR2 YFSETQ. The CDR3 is CASSSDSLNTEAFF. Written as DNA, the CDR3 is TGCGCCAGCAGCTCGGACAGTTTGAACACTGAAGCTTTCTTT.

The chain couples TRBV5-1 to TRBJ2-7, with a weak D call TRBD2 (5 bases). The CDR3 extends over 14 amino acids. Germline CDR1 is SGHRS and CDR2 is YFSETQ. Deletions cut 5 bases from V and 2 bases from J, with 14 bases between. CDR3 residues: CASRKEAVTYEQYF. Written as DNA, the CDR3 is TGCGCCAGCAGAAAAGAAGCGGTCACCTACGAGCAGTACTTC.

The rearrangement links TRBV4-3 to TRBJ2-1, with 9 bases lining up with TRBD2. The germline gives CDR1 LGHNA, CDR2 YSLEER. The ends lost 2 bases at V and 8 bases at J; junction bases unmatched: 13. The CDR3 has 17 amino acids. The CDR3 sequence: CASSQLIAGDSGDEQFF. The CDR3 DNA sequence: TGCGCCAGCAGCCAACTCATAGCGGGAGATTCGGGCGATGAGCAGTTCTTC.

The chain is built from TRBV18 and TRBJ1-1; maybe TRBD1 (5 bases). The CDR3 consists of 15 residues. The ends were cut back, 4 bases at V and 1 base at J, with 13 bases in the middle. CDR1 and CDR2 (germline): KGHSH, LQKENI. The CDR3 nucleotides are TGTGCCAGCTCACTCGGGGGAACAAGGAACACTGAAGCTTTCTTT. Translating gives CASSLGGTRNTEAFF.

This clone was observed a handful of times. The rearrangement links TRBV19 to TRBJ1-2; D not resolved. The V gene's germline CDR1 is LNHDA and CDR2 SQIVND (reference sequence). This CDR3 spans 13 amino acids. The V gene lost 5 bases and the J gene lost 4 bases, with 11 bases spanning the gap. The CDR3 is CASSDQVSYGYTF. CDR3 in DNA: TGTGCCAGTAGTGACCAGGTATCCTATGGCTACACCTTC.

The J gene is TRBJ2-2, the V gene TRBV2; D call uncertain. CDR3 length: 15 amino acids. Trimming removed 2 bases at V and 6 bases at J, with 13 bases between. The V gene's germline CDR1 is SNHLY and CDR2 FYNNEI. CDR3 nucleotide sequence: TGTGCCAGCAGTGAACGGGTGGTCTTCTCCGGGGAGCTGTTTTTT. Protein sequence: CASSERVVFSGELFF.

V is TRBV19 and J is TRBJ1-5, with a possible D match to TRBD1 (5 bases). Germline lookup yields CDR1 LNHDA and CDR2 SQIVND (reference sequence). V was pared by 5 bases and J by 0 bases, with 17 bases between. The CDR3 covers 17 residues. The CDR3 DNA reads TGTGCCAGTAGTTCTCAGGGAAGGCAGTTTAGCAATCAGCCCCAGCATTTT. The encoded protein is CASSSQGRQFSNQPQHF.